What follows are 17 T cell receptor beta chains derived from one specimen sequenced in a study of blood T cell repertoires in COVID-19. TCRdb keeps only in-frame clones here, not all; method: immunoSEQ multiplex PCR. The sample has some 170,000 clones; more than 75% are singletons. Sequenced: PBMCs or T cells enriched from blood (not recorded which). Receptors originate from a human donor with acute COVID-19. The donor label of this sample is uncertain.

The chain couples TRBV30 to TRBJ1-1; D call uncertain. Germline V gene data show CDR1 as GTSNPN and CDR2 as SVGIG (reference sequence). The CDR3 is made up of 16 amino acids. V was cut by 4 bases and J by 0 bases, with 18 bases left in between. The CDR3 here is CAWTPRRIRMNTEAFF. CDR3 DNA sequence: TGTGCCTGGACGCCGCGGCGGATCAGAATGAACACTGAAGCTTTCTTT.

This rearrangement joins TRBV9 to TRBJ2-3; 8 nucleotides agree with TRBD2. V lost 7 bases to trimming and J lost 4 bases; unmatched junction nucleotides: 8. Germline loops: CDR1 SGDLS, CDR2 YYNGEE. The CDR3 is made up of 14 amino acids. The CDR3 loop reads CASRGGGSSDTQYF. CDR3 coding DNA: TGTGCCAGCCGTGGCGGGGGGAGCTCAGATACGCAGTATTTT. Filled out from reference TRBV9 and TRBJ2-3, the complete variable domain reads DSGVTQTPKHLITATGQRVTLRCSPRSGDLSVYWYQQSLDQGLQFLIQYYNGEERAKGNILERFSAQQFPDLHSELNLSSLELGDSALYFCASRGGGSSDTQYFGPGTRLTVL.

The gene calls are TRBV4-3 and TRBJ2-1, with 12 bases identical to TRBD1. CDR1 is LGHNA, CDR2 YSLEER, per germline. V shed 3 bases and J 8 bases; nucleotides not matched to a gene: 11. The CDR3 has 17 residues. The chain's CDR3 is CASSHLAGQGARDEQFF. CDR3 nucleotides: TGCGCCAGCAGCCACCTAGCGGGACAGGGGGCGCGGGATGAGCAGTTCTTC.

The CDR3 DNA reads TGTGCCAGCAGACCGAACAGGGGGCCCTTTAATGAGCAGTTCTTC. Its protein product is CASRPNRGPFNEQFF. V gene TRBV28 combines with J gene TRBJ2-1; 9 bases map to TRBD1. The V gene's germline CDR1 is MDHEN and CDR2 SYDVKM. The CDR3 loop spans 15 amino acids. Trimming took 6 bases from V and 7 from J; bases not matched to a gene: 10.

The chain combines TRBV27 with TRBJ2-1; 8 positions agree with TRBD2. The CDR3 sequence is 15 residues long. Germline CDR1 is MNHEY and CDR2 is SMNVEV (reference sequence). With 5 bases clipped from V and 5 bases from J, the junction kept 8 bases outside the gene matches. The CDR3 here is CASSGAGGRNNEQFF. For the CDR3, the DNA is TGTGCCAGCAGTGGGGCGGGGGGCCGCAACAATGAGCAGTTCTTC.

This chain connects TRBV12-3 or TRBV12-4 to TRBJ1-1; perhaps TRBD1 as D (5 bases). This CDR3 region has 12 residues. The V gene lost 1 base and the J gene lost 11 bases, with 11 bases spanning the gap. The CDR3 nucleotides are TGTGCCAGCAGTTTAGGGGGGGTGATTGCTTTCTTT. Protein: CASSLGGVIAFF.

The chain is built from TRBV7-9 and TRBJ2-3; D remains unclear. The CDR3 is 14 residues long. Germline lookup yields CDR1 SEHNR and CDR2 FQNEAQ (reference sequence). V lost 5 bases and J 3 bases, leaving 12 bases between the germline ends. The CDR3, as DNA: TGTGCCAGCAGCAGAACCCTATTGACAGATACGCAGTATTTT. Protein sequence: CASSRTLLTDTQYF.

J is TRBJ1-1 and V is TRBV7-6; 7 bases are shared with TRBD1. With 4 bases clipped from V and 7 bases from J, the junction kept 15 bases outside the gene matches. Germline-derived CDR1 and CDR2 are SGHVS and FNYEAQ. This CDR3 has 16 amino acids. As DNA, the CDR3 is TGTGCCAGCAGCTCCCTTCGACAGGGTCTATTGGTTGAAGCTTTCTTT. It specifies CASSSLRQGLLVEAFF.

This chain links TRBV2 with TRBJ2-3, with 10 positions matching TRBD2. With 6 bases clipped from V and 1 base from J, the junction kept 4 bases outside the gene matches. CDR3 length equals 15 residues. Germline V gene data show CDR1 as SNHLY and CDR2 as FYNNEI. CDR3 nucleotides: TGTGCCAGCAGACCCGGGACTAGCGGCACAGATACGCAGTATTTT. This translates into CASRPGTSGTDTQYF.

The V call is TRBV5-4, the J call TRBJ2-5; 13 bases match TRBD2. The V gene end was trimmed by 3 bases and the J gene end by 2 bases; junction bases not matched to a gene: 4. CDR3 size: 16 residues. Germline CDR1 SGHNT, CDR2 YYREEE (reference sequence). In nucleotides, the CDR3 is TGTGCCAGCAGCTCTGGGACTAGCGGGGCACAAGAGACCCAGTACTTC. Translating gives CASSSGTSGAQETQYF.

In nucleotides, the CDR3 is TGTGCCAGTAGTATGGGTTTCGGGGGACAGGAGTCTCTTGCTGAAGCTTTCTTT. This encodes CASSMGFGGQESLAEAFF. V and J are TRBV19 and TRBJ1-1; 8 nucleotides align to TRBD1. V dropped 3 bases and J dropped 6; count of bases not matched to a gene: 18. The CDR3 spans 18 residues. Germline values: CDR1 LNHDA, CDR2 SQIVND (reference sequence).

This chain connects TRBV6-1 to TRBJ2-1; perhaps TRBD1 as D (7 bases). Germline V CDR1 and CDR2: MNHNS, SASEGT. The CDR3 is 16 residues long. Trimming pared 2 bases from V and 1 base from J, leaving 12 bases between. The CDR3 DNA reads as TGTGCCAGCAGTGAAAGGCAGGGGGGATCCTACAATGAGCAGTTCTTC. Translated: CASSERQGGSYNEQFF.

The chain combines TRBV18 with TRBJ1-2, with TRBD1 matching 11 bases. CDR3 length equals 14 residues. CDR1 is KGHSH, CDR2 LQKENI, per germline. V lost 4 bases to trimming and J lost 7 bases; unmatched junction nucleotides: 5. CDR3 nucleotide sequence: TGTGCCAGCTCACGAGGACAGGGGGCGAGTGGCTACACCTTC. Amino acids: CASSRGQGASGYTF.

CDR3 DNA: TGTGCCAGCAGCGCCTGGGACAGGGTCGGAGACCAGCCCCAGCATTTT. This translates into CASSAWDRVGDQPQHF. V usage is TRBV21-1 and J usage is TRBJ1-5; the table's D gene call, TRBD1, was not cross checked with the DNA. TRBV21-1 corresponds to a pseudogene. The CDR3 totals 16 residues.

The chain couples TRBV14 to TRBJ2-3, with 13 nucleotides matching TRBD2. The J segment lost 6 bases and the V segment lost 4 bases, leaving 4 bases of the junction unmatched. CDR1 and CDR2 from the germline V gene are SGHDN and FVKESK. This CDR3 region has 15 residues. The chain's CDR3 is CASSLTSGGADTQYF. The CDR3, as DNA: TGTGCCAGCAGCCTTACTAGCGGGGGGGCGGATACGCAGTATTTT.

The rearrangement uses TRBV5-1 and TRBJ2-7, with TRBD1 identical over 7 bases. With 5 bases clipped from V and 5 bases from J, the junction kept 4 bases outside the gene matches. Germline V CDR1 and CDR2: SGHRS, YFSETQ. This CDR3 region has 12 residues. This CDR3 reads CASREQGNEQYF. CDR3 DNA sequence: TGCGCCAGCAGGGAACAGGGGAACGAGCAGTACTTC.

The V call is TRBV3-1 (or the pseudogene TRBV3-2), the J call TRBJ1-3; D is perhaps TRBD1 (6 bases). Trimming removed 4 bases from V and 7 bases from J, with 8 bases in between. The CDR3 covers 12 residues. Germline V lookup: CDR1 LGHDT, CDR2 YNNKEL (reference sequence). This CDR3 is CASSPDRNTIYF. CDR3 bases: TGTGCCAGCAGCCCCGACAGGAACACCATATATTTT.